This T cell receptor (beta chain) is drawn from a study of T-cell reconstitution after alpha-beta-depleted transplantation in children. For TCRbeta, the library was prepared with unique molecular identifiers. TCRdb reanalysed the PCR reads using MiXCR and keeps one entry per CDR3 protein. The repertoire consists of about 510,000 distinct CDR3 sequences, with around 10% occurring once and the leading ten covering about 14%. A note on this clonotype: Its antigen remains unknown.

Germline V lookup: CDR1 MNHNS, CDR2 SASEGT. The CDR3 loop spans 15 amino acids. J was trimmed by 3 bases and V by 6 bases; bases with no gene match: 4. Notes on the study in general: Recipient T cells and thymic progenitors that survived gave rise to the high TCRbeta diversity observed at day 60 in some patients. About two months after transplant, alpha-beta T cells reportedly came from several hundred expanded graft clones. The authors attributed T-cell counts and diversity one year after transplant mostly to newly produced T cells.

The rearrangement links TRBV6-1 to TRBJ2-1, with 11 bases that match TRBD2. The TCR originated in a female patient aged 2-15 years who had a stem cell transplant for aplastic anemia, so the T cells may come from the graft donor. Sequencing used PBMCs, mostly from graft donor cells, obtained 180 days after TCRalphabeta/CD19-depleted stem cell transplant. The CDR3 nucleotides are TGTGCCAGCAGAACGGGACTAGCGGTCTACAATGAGCAGTTCTTC. Its protein is CASRTGLAVYNEQFF.